This T cell receptor beta chain originates from a study of cytomegalovirus exposure and HLA in healthy donors. Comment on this clone: Its antigen is unknown.

The CDR3 contains 15 residues. The ends lost 0 bases at V and 5 bases at J; junction bases unmatched: 5. Germline assignment: CDR1 SGHRS and CDR2 YFSETQ. Study conclusions and caveats: For TCR beta chains, V- and J-gene trimming was later linked to a missense DCLRE1C variant.

A multiplex PCR was run with 60 Vbeta primers and 13 Jbeta primers. Assay used: immunoSEQ multiplex PCR; TCRdb lists only in-frame clones, some missing. The sample includes 150,000 or so clones, approximately 79% of them seen just once. This sequence originates from a woman aged 50 to 60 in good health and CMV-seropositive. The chain joins TRBV5-1 to TRBJ2-7; TRBD2 aligns across 10 bases. The sequenced sample was PBMCs. CDR3: CASSLASGGRNEQYF. CDR3 sequence (DNA): TGCGCCAGCAGCTTGGCTAGCGGGGGAAGGAACGAGCAGTACTTC.